This T cell receptor (beta chain) was sequenced for a study of shared clonotypes between healthy human individuals. Study-level results: Rarefaction exposed incomplete sorted-subset sequencing despite large depth.

Of note for this clone: Its specificity is unknown.

The data were produced by immunoSEQ multiplex PCR, yet TCRdb's version contains in-frame clones alone and is incomplete. The sample records about 1 million clones, around 78% being singletons. V was trimmed by 4 bases and J by 5 bases, leaving 15 bases between them. The CDR3 is made up of 15 amino acids. CDR1 is SNHLY and CDR2 is FYNNEI in the germline V gene. V gene TRBV2 combines with J gene TRBJ2-1; D perhaps matches TRBD1 (6 bases). Sequenced input: memory CD4+ T cells from PBMCs. The subset was: CD45RA-negative fraction. This TCR was sampled from a man aged 18 to 35 in good health. Some clones in this sample may be carry-over from other donors' samples. This CDR3 reads CASSASQGKNNEQFF. As DNA, the CDR3 is TGTGCCAGCAGTGCTTCACAGGGAAAAAACAATGAGCAGTTCTTC.